These 22 T cell receptor beta chains were all obtained from the same sample, sequenced in a study of CD8 T cells in ankylosing spondylitis. TCRdb ran MiXCR on the 5' RACE reads and lists one entry per CDR3 protein. The sample contains a few hundred thousand distinct CDR3 sequences, 20% of which appear only once. Sequencing used blood, either unsorted or a sorted T cell fraction (not recorded which). The receptor set was obtained from a male donor with ankylosing spondylitis or in good health (not recorded which).

V and J are TRBV10-3 and TRBJ2-1; D is perhaps TRBD1 (5 bases). The CDR3 covers 15 residues. Germline V gives CDR1 ENHRY, CDR2 SYGVKD. Trimming shortened V by 5 bases and J by 4 bases, and 15 bases separated the two germline ends. The DNA for the CDR3 is TGTGCCATCAGTACCCCAGGGTCCGGATACAATGAGCAGTTCTTC. It encodes CAISTPGSGYNEQFF.

The chain has TRBV12-3 or TRBV12-4 and TRBJ2-1; maybe TRBD1 (6 bases). The CDR3 totals 14 residues. Deletions cut 5 bases from V and 8 bases from J, with 16 bases between. DNA for the CDR3: TGTGCCAGCAGTCAGGGGACCGTCTGGCATGAGCAGTTCTTC. It is translated as CASSQGTVWHEQFF.

This clonotype was counted a few times. This sequence joins TRBV12-3 or TRBV12-4 and TRBJ2-3; D gene ambiguous. Trimming took 3 bases from V and 4 from J, leaving 11 bases between them. The CDR3 consists of 14 residues. The DNA of the CDR3 is TGTGCCAGCAGTTTGGCTGCCGGGCCAGATACGCAGTATTTT. Protein product: CASSLAAGPDTQYF.

This clonotype was detected a few times. The genes are TRBV2 and TRBJ2-1; TRBD2 matches at 10 bases. Germline V lookup: CDR1 SNHLY, CDR2 FYNNEI. The CDR3 runs to 15 residues. After removal of 1 base from V and 8 bases from J, the junction contained 5 bases not matched to a gene. The CDR3 region has the DNA TGTGCCAGCAGTGAAGTGCTAGCGGGGGTCGATGAGCAGTTCTTC. It translates to CASSEVLAGVDEQFF.

This clonotype was recorded many times. This rearrangement joins TRBV21-1 to TRBJ2-1; the D call TRBD2 from the table was never checked on the DNA. TRBV21-1 is tagged as a pseudogene. This CDR3 is 15 amino acids long. Here the CDR3 DNA reads TGTGCCAGCAGCAAATGGGGACTAGAGATCAATGAGCAGTTCTTC. It codes for CASSKWGLEINEQFF.

J is TRBJ2-7 and V is TRBV7-6; TRBD1 agrees at 9 bases. The length of the CDR3 is 17 residues. Trimming removed 5 bases from V and 3 bases from J; junction bases left unmatched: 14. Per the germline V gene, CDR1 is SGHVS and CDR2 is FNYEAQ. As DNA, the CDR3 is TGTGCCAGCAGCCCCGGGGGGACAGGGATGATGGTCTACGAGCAGTACTTC. Translating gives CASSPGGTGMMVYEQYF.

The J gene is TRBJ2-3, the V gene TRBV20-1; TRBD2 agrees at 8 bases. Germline V lookup: CDR1 DFQATT, CDR2 SNEGSKA (reference sequence). This CDR3 has 16 residues. V gave up 3 bases and J gave up 4 bases; unmatched junction bases: 12. Written as DNA, the CDR3 is TGCAGTGCTAGGGTTAGCGGGGACTGGAAGCCAGATACGCAGTATTTT. Protein: CSARVSGDWKPDTQYF.

This clonotype has only a few counts. The chain has TRBV5-1 and TRBJ2-3; a weak D match, TRBD2 (5 bases). V lost 0 bases, J lost 8 bases, and 16 bases lay in between. CDR1 and CDR2 (germline): SGHRS, YFSETQ. The CDR3 covers 15 residues. CDR3 DNA sequence: TGCGCCAGCAGCTTGGGGGTCGGGGTCCGAGGTACGCAGTATTTT. This sequence encodes CASSLGVGVRGTQYF.

The DNA for the CDR3 is TGTGCCAGCAGGAGACAGGTCTCTGGGGCCAACGTCCTGACTTTC. Its protein product is CASRRQVSGANVLTF. V gene TRBV7-9 combines with J gene TRBJ2-6; perhaps TRBD1 as D (6 bases). The CDR3 has 15 residues. V shed 6 bases and J shed 0 bases, with 9 bases lying between them. The germline gives CDR1 SEHNR, CDR2 FQNEAQ (reference sequence).

This clonotype occurred a few times. The genes are TRBV25-1 and TRBJ2-1; D ambiguous. Germline CDR1 and CDR2: MGHDK and SYGVNS. V was cut by 4 bases and J by 2 bases, with 12 bases left in between. CDR3 size: 15 residues. In nucleotides, the CDR3 is TGTGCCAGCAGTGGGCCCGGAGACCCCTACAATGAGCAGTTCTTC. Translating it yields CASSGPGDPYNEQFF.

In its sample, this clonotype was seen a few times. The chain couples TRBV5-1 to TRBJ1-2; TRBD1 matches 9 bases. There are 15 residues in the CDR3. CDR1 and CDR2 from the germline V gene are SGHRS and YFSETQ. Losses at the gene ends were 0 bases for V and 4 bases for J; bases not matched to a gene: 4. The CDR3 loop reads CASSLEPGQGYGYTF. The DNA for the CDR3 is TGCGCCAGCAGCTTGGAACCGGGACAGGGCTATGGCTACACCTTC. The full variable domain, its missing parts supplied by reference TRBV5-1 and TRBJ1-2, is KAGVTQTPRYLIKTRGQQVTLSCSPISGHRSVSWYQQTPGQGLQFLFEYFSETQRNKGNFPGRFSGRQFSNSRSEMNVSTLELGDSALYLCASSLEPGQGYGYTFGSGTRLTVV.

The DNA for the CDR3 is TGTGCCAGCAGGGTAGCGGGGGGGCTAGATACGCAGTATTTT. Translated, it gives CASRVAGGLDTQYF. This chain uses TRBV28 with TRBJ2-3; 11 bases fit TRBD2. Germline V gene lookup returns CDR1 MDHEN and CDR2 SYDVKM. This CDR3 comprises 14 residues. Trimming cost V 6 bases and J 5 bases; bases outside gene matches: 4.

The V gene is TRBV10-3, the J gene TRBJ2-7; 10 positions agree with TRBD1. CDR3 length: 14 residues. Germline CDR1 ENHRY, CDR2 SYGVKD. Trimming removed 3 bases from V and 2 bases from J; junction bases left unmatched: 1. The CDR3 DNA reads TGTGCCATCAGTGATGGGACAGGGGCCTACGAGCAGTACTTC. This translates into CAISDGTGAYEQYF.

The V call is TRBV11-3, the J call TRBJ2-3; 10 positions agree with TRBD2. Germline V gene data show CDR1 as SGHNT and CDR2 as YENEEA. The CDR3 spans 17 residues. Trimming at V came to 5 bases and at J to 2 bases, leaving 10 bases not matched to a gene. The CDR3 loop is CASSPRASGGSTDTQYF. The CDR3 DNA is TGTGCCAGCAGCCCTCGGGCTAGCGGGGGATCCACAGATACGCAGTATTTT.

V and J are TRBV12-3 or TRBV12-4 and TRBJ2-3; tentatively, D is TRBD2 (6 bases). This CDR3 has 16 amino acids. V lost 8 bases to trimming and J lost 10 bases, with 28 bases between them. CDR3 coding DNA: TGTGCCAGCCTAAAGAACGCAGGACTACCCGTTGGTGCGCAGTATTTT. As protein: CASLKNAGLPVGAQYF.

This clonotype was picked up a small number of times. V usage is TRBV11-2 and J usage is TRBJ2-5, with TRBD1 identical over 7 bases. J was trimmed by 5 bases and V by 2 bases; bases with no gene match: 17. The V gene's germline CDR1 is SGHAT and CDR2 FQNNGV. The CDR3 extends over 18 amino acids. Written as DNA, the CDR3 is TGTGCCAGCAGCTTACACCTAATCCAGACAGGGTCGATGGAGACCCAGTACTTC. It encodes CASSLHLIQTGSMETQYF.

This rearrangement joins TRBV29-1 to TRBJ1-2; a possible D gene is TRBD1 (6 bases). CDR1 and CDR2 from the germline V gene are SQVTM and ANQGSEA. CDR3 length equals 13 residues. V was shortened by 6 bases and J by 8 bases, with 19 bases between the two germline ends. CDR3 DNA sequence: TGCAGCGTGACAGGATCTCCGCAGTGGGGCTACACCTTC. Amino acids: CSVTGSPQWGYTF.

This clonotype was seen only a few times. This chain uses TRBV4-1 with TRBJ2-1; D gene ambiguous. Germline values: CDR1 MGHRA, CDR2 YSYEKL. V gave up 0 bases and J gave up 4 bases, with 13 bases separating them. This CDR3 spans 16 amino acids. The chain's CDR3 is CASSQDPIPQYNEQFF. The CDR3 DNA is TGCGCCAGCAGCCAAGATCCCATCCCCCAGTACAATGAGCAGTTCTTC.

The chain links TRBV7-8 to TRBJ2-7, with D perhaps matching TRBD2 (6 bases). This CDR3 has 15 residues. Trimming took off 5 bases at V and 0 bases at J, with 14 bases between the two ends. Germline CDR1 and CDR2: SGHVS and FQNEAQ. The CDR3 nucleotides read TGTGCCAGCAGCCCCTCTTTGGGACTCTCCTACGAGCAGTACTTC. As protein: CASSPSLGLSYEQYF.

The rearrangement uses TRBV20-1 and TRBJ2-7, with 12 nucleotides matching TRBD2. Germline CDR1 is DFQATT and CDR2 is SNEGSKA (reference sequence). Losses at the gene ends were 3 bases for V and 3 bases for J; bases not matched to a gene: 3. The CDR3 is 14 residues long. The CDR3 loop reads CSASETSGGYEQYF. The DNA for the CDR3 is TGCAGTGCTAGCGAGACTAGCGGGGGCTACGAGCAGTACTTC.

The V and J genes are TRBV12-3 or TRBV12-4 and TRBJ2-5, with TRBD2 as a possible D gene (5 bases). V was cut by 7 bases and J by 3 bases, with 12 bases left in between. The CDR3 spans 13 residues. Here the CDR3 DNA reads TGTGCCAGCACCCCGGACGGGGAAGAGACCCAGTACTTC. Translation gives CASTPDGEETQYF.

This clonotype was seen more than once but under ten times. This chain links TRBV7-9 with TRBJ2-5; 9 bases are shared with TRBD2. This CDR3 is 15 amino acids long. The germline CDR1 and CDR2 sequences are SEHNR and FQNEAQ (reference sequence). The V gene end was trimmed by 3 bases and the J gene end by 4 bases; junction bases not matched to a gene: 6. CDR3 protein: CASSFLDSGGETQYF. In nucleotides, the CDR3 is TGTGCCAGCAGCTTCCTCGATAGCGGGGGAGAGACCCAGTACTTC.